Below, 29 T cell receptor beta chains from the same sample are listed, as sequenced in a study of regulatory T cells in long-lasting Graves disease. Noted time point: persistent/refractory GD, antithyroid drugs over 5 years with positive TRAb. PBMCs provided the RNA from which the TCR library was made. Both iRepertoire HTBI primers and Arm-PCR of CDR3 regions were used to build the TCR beta libraries. TCRdb called the multiplex PCR reads again in MiXCR, with one record for every CDR3 protein. The data show under 450,000 distinct CDR3 sequences, around a quarter seen once. Sequenced here: peripheral blood mononuclear cells (PBMCs), sampled when the disease was refractory, from a patient treated with antithyroid drugs. The receptors shown here come from a female donor with Graves disease.

This chain links TRBV5-1 with TRBJ1-1; D perhaps matches TRBD1 (6 bases). V was trimmed by 1 base and J by 6 bases, leaving 19 bases between them. Germline assignment: CDR1 SGHRS and CDR2 YFSETQ. The CDR3 has 16 amino acids. The CDR3 loop reads CASSLPGTRRLSEAFF. The CDR3 DNA is TGCGCCAGCAGCTTGCCGGGGACACGACGCCTGTCTGAAGCTTTCTTT.

The rearrangement uses TRBV30 and TRBJ1-1; D call uncertain. Germline-derived CDR1 and CDR2 are GTSNPN and SVGIG (reference sequence). V lost 2 bases and J lost 0, with 10 bases in between. This CDR3 has 14 amino acids. In DNA, the CDR3 is TGTGCCTGGAGTCCCGGACCGCTGAACACTGAAGCTTTCTTT. Translation: CAWSPGPLNTEAFF. The full variable domain, with the rest looked up from reference TRBV30 and TRBJ1-1, is SQTIHQWPATLVQPVGSPLSLECTVEGTSNPNLYWYRQAAGRGLQLLFYSVGIGQISSEVPQNLSASRPQDRQFILSSKKLLLSDSGFYLCAWSPGPLNTEAFFGQGTRLTVV.

This chain links TRBV6-2 or TRBV6-3 with TRBJ1-2; D is unresolved. The CDR3 runs to 12 residues. V lost 7 bases and J lost 8, with 14 bases in between. Looked up from germline, CDR1 is MNHEY and CDR2 is SVGEGT. Written as DNA, the CDR3 is TGTGCCAGCAAAAGCCTCTCCCCAGGCTACACCTTC. It translates to CASKSLSPGYTF.

In its sample, this clonotype was seen a few times. The chain has TRBV9 and TRBJ2-7; 9 bases line up with TRBD2. The CDR3 is 15 residues long. Germline values: CDR1 SGDLS, CDR2 YYNGEE. The junction had 10 bases not matched to a gene; V was cut back by 4 bases and J by 5 bases. The CDR3 sequence: CASSLKTSGDDEQYF. In DNA, the CDR3 is TGTGCCAGCAGCCTCAAGACTAGCGGCGACGACGAGCAGTACTTC.

The chain's CDR3 is CASSLWGLTQVQPQHF. The DNA for the CDR3 is TGTGCCAGCAGTTTATGGGGCCTTACTCAGGTTCAGCCCCAGCATTTT. The V call is TRBV28, the J call TRBJ1-5; D unresolved. V lost 0 bases, J lost 6 bases, and 15 bases lay in between. The CDR3 contains 16 residues. CDR1 MDHEN and CDR2 SYDVKM come from the germline V gene.

The genes are TRBV30 and TRBJ2-7; D is perhaps TRBD1 (5 bases). The V end was cut by 5 bases, the J end by 5 bases, with 7 bases between. The germline gives CDR1 GTSNPN, CDR2 SVGIG (reference sequence). The CDR3 length is 10 residues. The CDR3 sequence is CAWGAHEQYF. In nucleotides, the CDR3 is TGTGCCTGGGGGGCCCACGAGCAGTACTTC.

The chain carries TRBV18 and TRBJ2-7, with 9 bases that match TRBD1. Germline-derived CDR1 and CDR2 are KGHSH and LQKENI. The J segment lost 4 bases and the V segment lost 4 bases, leaving 8 bases of the junction unmatched. The CDR3 spans 15 residues. CDR3 nucleotide sequence: TGTGCCAGCTCACTCCCGGGACAGGGAGGTTACGAGCAGTACTTC. Translated: CASSLPGQGGYEQYF.

This clonotype has more than one count but fewer than ten. The chain couples TRBV20-1 to TRBJ1-2; TRBD1 agrees at 7 bases. Germline V gene data show CDR1 as DFQATT and CDR2 as SNEGSKA (reference sequence). The trim removed 0 bases at V and 2 bases at J, leaving 3 bases unmatched. The CDR3 consists of 14 residues. CDR3 sequence: CSARDRGENYGYTF. The DNA of the CDR3 is TGCAGTGCTAGAGACAGGGGGGAAAACTATGGCTACACCTTC.

This chain uses TRBV5-5 with TRBJ1-1; unclear D gene. This CDR3 is 13 amino acids long. Trimming took 6 bases from V and 5 from J, leaving 14 bases between them. The germline gives CDR1 SGHKS, CDR2 YYEKEE (reference sequence). The DNA for the CDR3 is TGTGCCAGCACCTGGGCATCGGGGACTGAAGCTTTCTTT. Residues: CASTWASGTEAFF.

Many counts were recorded for this clonotype. This chain joins TRBV28 and TRBJ1-1; D possibly corresponds to TRBD1 (6 bases). Germline CDR1 MDHEN, CDR2 SYDVKM. The CDR3 has 13 amino acids. The V end was cut by 6 bases, the J end by 7 bases, with 15 bases between. The CDR3 sequence is CASRAQGTLEAFF. The CDR3 DNA reads as TGTGCCAGCAGAGCCCAGGGGACGCTTGAAGCTTTCTTT. The complete variable domain, with remaining parts taken from reference TRBV28 and TRBJ1-1, reads DVKVTQSSRYLVKRTGEKVFLECVQDMDHENMFWYRQDPGLGLRLIYFSYDVKMKEKGDIPEGYSVSREKKERFSLILESASTNQTSMYLCASRAQGTLEAFFGQGTRLTVV.

This chain links TRBV3-1 with TRBJ2-7, with 14 bases matching TRBD2. V was clipped by 3 bases and J by 5 bases; unmatched bases: 6. Germline CDR1 and CDR2: LGHDT and YNNKEL (reference sequence). The CDR3 consists of 16 residues. CDR3 coding DNA: TGTGCCAGCAGCCATGGGACTAGCGGGAGTGGGCACGAGCAGTACTTC. This encodes CASSHGTSGSGHEQYF.

This clonotype has more than one count but fewer than ten. This sequence joins TRBV6-1 and TRBJ2-7, with TRBD1 matching over 10 bases. Trimming removed 6 bases from V and 2 bases from J; junction bases left unmatched: 10. The CDR3 sequence is 16 residues long. CDR1 and CDR2 from the germline V gene are MNHNS and SASEGT. The CDR3 region is CASSHPRDRGPYEQYF. The CDR3 DNA reads TGTGCCAGCAGCCACCCCCGGGACAGGGGTCCCTACGAGCAGTACTTC.

The rearrangement links TRBV2 to TRBJ2-5; unclear D gene. This CDR3 contains 13 residues. CDR1 and CDR2 from the germline V gene are SNHLY and FYNNEI. Deletions cut 4 bases from V and 3 bases from J, with 9 bases between. In DNA form, the CDR3 reads TGTGCCAGCAGTGTTGGTATAAAAGAGACCCAGTACTTC. It codes for CASSVGIKETQYF.

In its sample, this clonotype was seen a few times. The rearrangement uses TRBV28 and TRBJ1-5; D uncertain. Germline-derived CDR1 and CDR2 are MDHEN and SYDVKM. The CDR3 consists of 14 residues. With 8 bases removed from V and 2 bases from J, the gap between germline ends came to 13 bases. CDR3 residues: CASGEDGGNQPQHF. Here the CDR3 DNA reads TGTGCCAGCGGGGAGGATGGGGGCAATCAGCCCCAGCATTTT.

J is TRBJ2-5 and V is TRBV20-1; 7 bases align to TRBD2. In germline, CDR1 is DFQATT, CDR2 SNEGSKA (reference sequence). V shed 0 bases and J 2 bases; nucleotides not matched to a gene: 12. The CDR3 covers 17 residues. For the CDR3, the DNA is TGCAGTGCTAGAGACCCCGGGCCCGGGAGGATTCAAGAGACCCAGTACTTC. Translated: CSARDPGPGRIQETQYF.

This clonotype was detected only a few times. CDR3 sequence: CASSPLRFAGELFF. In nucleotides, the CDR3 is TGTGCCAGCAGCCCCCTCCGGTTCGCCGGGGAGCTGTTTTTT. This chain uses TRBV13 with TRBJ2-2; D gene ambiguous. This CDR3 region has 14 residues. The V gene lost 5 bases and the J gene lost 6 bases, with 13 bases spanning the gap. The germline V gene has CDR1 PRHDT and CDR2 FYEKMQ (reference sequence).

This clonotype was counted at least ten times. The chain combines TRBV11-3 with TRBJ2-2; 9 bases are a match to TRBD2. This CDR3 spans 16 amino acids. V lost 6 bases and J lost 1; bases outside the gene matches: 6. Germline V lookup: CDR1 SGHNT, CDR2 YENEEA. CDR3 sequence: CASSSRAGGNTGELFF. The CDR3 coding sequence is TGTGCCAGCAGTTCGAGAGCGGGAGGGAACACCGGGGAGCTGTTTTTT. Using reference TRBV11-3 and TRBJ2-2 for the parts outside the CDR3, the full variable domain is EAGVVQSPRYKIIEKKQPVAFWCNPISGHNTLYWYLQNLGQGPELLIRYENEEAVDDSQLPKDRFSAERLKGVDSTLKIQPAELGDSAVYLCASSSRAGGNTGELFFGEGSRLTVL.

The gene calls are TRBV28 and TRBJ2-1; 7 bases are a match to TRBD1. Germline CDR1 is MDHEN and CDR2 is SYDVKM. Trimming at V came to 8 bases and at J to 0 bases, leaving 7 bases not matched to a gene. The CDR3 consists of 15 residues. This CDR3 reads CASCPGTASYNEQFF. CDR3 nucleotides: TGTGCCAGCTGCCCCGGGACAGCCTCCTACAATGAGCAGTTCTTC.

The rearrangement links TRBV9 to TRBJ1-5, with 8 bases identical to TRBD1. CDR3 length: 15 residues. The junction had 6 bases not matched to a gene; V was cut back by 1 base and J by 6 bases. CDR1 and CDR2 (germline): SGDLS, YYNGEE. The CDR3 loop is CASSVSGGEGQPQHF. In DNA, the CDR3 is TGTGCCAGCAGCGTATCAGGGGGCGAAGGTCAGCCCCAGCATTTT.

The genes are TRBV12-3 or TRBV12-4 and TRBJ2-4; the match to TRBD2 covers 10 bases. The CDR3 contains 15 residues. The junction had 8 bases not matched to a gene; V was cut back by 6 bases and J by 6 bases. For the CDR3, the DNA is TGTGCCAGCAGGGGGACTAGCGAACACGGAAACATTCAGTACTTC. It codes for CASRGTSEHGNIQYF.

The rearrangement links TRBV5-6 to TRBJ1-1; TRBD1 agrees at 7 bases. With 7 bases clipped from V and 1 base from J, the junction kept 13 bases outside the gene matches. Germline values: CDR1 SGHDT, CDR2 YYEEEE. The CDR3 extends over 16 amino acids. CDR3 loop: CASAKGGGRKNTEAFF. CDR3 coding DNA: TGTGCCAGCGCTAAGGGAGGGGGCAGAAAGAACACTGAAGCTTTCTTT.

This clonotype was seen a handful of times. The chain uses TRBV7-3 and TRBJ2-7, with 12 positions matching TRBD2. Germline V gene sequence: CDR1 SGHTA, CDR2 FQGTGA. CDR3 length: 13 residues. V lost 4 bases to trimming and J lost 7 bases; unmatched junction nucleotides: 2. The CDR3 reads CASSSTSGSEQYF. The CDR3 region has the DNA TGTGCCAGCAGCTCGACTAGCGGGAGTGAGCAGTACTTC.

The sample holds a few counts of this clonotype. J is TRBJ2-7 and V is TRBV2, with D perhaps matching TRBD2 (6 bases). The CDR3 sequence is 14 residues long. Deletions cut 5 bases from V and 2 bases from J, with 13 bases between. Germline V gene data show CDR1 as SNHLY and CDR2 as FYNNEI. The CDR3 reads CASSYDGGTYEQYF. The CDR3 bases are TGTGCCAGCAGTTACGACGGAGGGACCTACGAGCAGTACTTC.

The chain has TRBV4-3 and TRBJ2-7, with 7 bases fitting TRBD2. Germline CDR1 and CDR2: LGHNA and YSLEER. V was pared by 0 bases and J by 2 bases, with 4 bases of the junction left unmatched. The CDR3 consists of 15 residues. CDR3 DNA: TGCGCCAGCAGCCAAGAGCCTAGCGGCGCCTACGAGCAGTACTTC. Its protein product is CASSQEPSGAYEQYF.

The chain combines TRBV6-1 with TRBJ2-2; unclear D gene. Trimming pared 2 bases from V and 2 bases from J, leaving 9 bases between. The CDR3 runs 15 residues. Germline CDR1 MNHNS, CDR2 SASEGT. DNA of the CDR3: TGTGCCAGCAGTGAAAAGGGCTTTAACACCGGGGAGCTGTTTTTT. Translation gives CASSEKGFNTGELFF.

This clonotype was counted a few times. This chain links TRBV15 with TRBJ2-7; either TRBD1 or TRBD2 may supply D (5 bases each). In germline, CDR1 is LNHNV, CDR2 YYDKDF (reference sequence). The CDR3 is 14 residues long. Trimming cost V 3 bases and J 4 bases, with 13 bases left between them. CDR3 sequence (DNA): TGTGCCACCAGCAGCGACGGGGCCCCTTACGAGCAGTACTTC. Translated: CATSSDGAPYEQYF. Looking up the rest from reference TRBV15 and TRBJ2-7 gives the full variable domain: DAMVIQNPRYQVTQFGKPVTLSCSQTLNHNVMYWYQQKSSQAPKLLFHYYDKDFNNEADTPDNFQSRRPNTSFCFLDIRSPGLGDTAMYLCATSSDGAPYEQYFGPGTRLTVT.

The chain uses TRBV10-3 and TRBJ1-6, with a possible D match to TRBD1 (6 bases). The CDR3 extends over 14 amino acids. Per the germline V gene, CDR1 is ENHRY and CDR2 is SYGVKD. V was shortened by 11 bases and J by 3 bases, with 14 bases between the two germline ends. In DNA, the CDR3 is TGTGCCGAACCGGGACAAGGCTATAATTCACCCCTCCACTTT. Translation: CAEPGQGYNSPLHF.

This clonotype has only a few counts. V is TRBV11-1 and J is TRBJ2-7; 14 bases fit TRBD2. Germline V gene lookup returns CDR1 SGHAT and CDR2 FQDESV (reference sequence). V was clipped by 1 base and J by 4 bases; unmatched bases: 3. The CDR3 sequence is 16 residues long. CDR3 region: CASSLGGTSGRYEQYF. The CDR3 nucleotides read TGTGCCAGCAGCTTAGGCGGGACTAGCGGGAGATACGAGCAGTACTTC. The full variable domain, in which reference TRBV11-1 and TRBJ2-7 provide the parts outside the CDR3, is EAEVAQSPRYKITEKSQAVAFWCDPISGHATLYWYRQILGQGPELLVQFQDESVVDDSQLPKDRFSAERLKGVDSTLKIQPAELGDSAMYLCASSLGGTSGRYEQYFGPGTRLTVT.

Ten or more counts support this clonotype. The CDR3 is CAWSPHTGGASETQYF. In DNA, the CDR3 is TGTGCCTGGTCCCCCCACACAGGGGGCGCCTCAGAGACCCAGTACTTC. The chain is built from TRBV30 and TRBJ2-5, with 9 bases lining up with TRBD1. Unmatched junction bases numbered 14, after V lost 5 bases and J lost 4 bases. Germline V gene lookup returns CDR1 GTSNPN and CDR2 SVGIG (reference sequence). This CDR3 is built from 16 residues.